This entry lists 27 T cell receptor beta chains sequenced from one sample in a study of T cell repertoires in cytomegalovirus infection. MiXCR, applied by TCRdb to the reads, yields one record per CDR3 protein. The table records some 680,000 distinct CDR3 sequences, less than 40% of them present only once. The material sequenced was PBMCs. The receptors here all came from a human donor in good health (CMV status not recorded). Some clones in this sample may be carry-over from other donors' samples.

The chain is built from TRBV7-2 and TRBJ1-1; unclear D gene. Germline lookup yields CDR1 SGHTA and CDR2 FQGNSA. This CDR3 has 14 residues. V shed 1 base and J shed 4 bases, with 10 bases lying between them. CDR3: CASSLVSQSTEAFF. CDR3 coding DNA: TGTGCCAGCAGCTTAGTAAGTCAGAGCACTGAAGCTTTCTTT.

This clonotype occurred a few times. This chain connects TRBV4-1 to TRBJ2-3; 10 bases are a match to TRBD2. CDR3 length: 17 residues. The J segment lost 5 bases and the V segment lost 0 bases, leaving 8 bases of the junction unmatched. The V gene's germline CDR1 is MGHRA and CDR2 YSYEKL. The CDR3 DNA reads as TGCGCCAGCAGCCAAGATTCCAGCGGGGGGGGGGGAGATACGCAGTATTTT. Its translation: CASSQDSSGGGGDTQYF.

The chain has TRBV2 and TRBJ1-1, with TRBD1 matching 7 bases. This CDR3 spans 12 amino acids. The germline V gene encodes CDR1 SNHLY and CDR2 FYNNEI. Germline trimming cut 7 bases from V and 6 bases from J; bases unmatched to any gene: 5. The CDR3 bases are TGTGCCAGCAAACAGGGGCGCGCTGAAGCTTTCTTT. Amino acids: CASKQGRAEAFF.

The chain couples TRBV7-8 to TRBJ2-3; D is perhaps TRBD1 or TRBD2 (6 bases each). This CDR3 is built from 18 residues. Trimming took 0 bases from V and 2 from J, leaving 18 bases between them. Germline CDR1 is SGHVS and CDR2 is FQNEAQ. The CDR3 coding sequence is TGTGCCAGCAGCTTAGCCGGTCGGGGGCGGAAGCCCACAGATACGCAGTATTTT. It is translated as CASSLAGRGRKPTDTQYF.

The V gene is TRBV10-3, the J gene TRBJ2-2; TRBD2 agrees at 14 bases. The CDR3 sequence is 17 residues long. From germline, CDR1 is ENHRY and CDR2 SYGVKD. The junction had 5 bases not matched to a gene; V was cut back by 8 bases and J by 0 bases. This chain's CDR3 is CAIPGLAGDTNTGELFF. CDR3 bases: TGTGCCATCCCGGGACTAGCGGGGGATACGAACACCGGGGAGCTGTTTTTT.

This clonotype appeared a few times. The genes are TRBV7-3 and TRBJ2-5, with 7 bases identical to TRBD2. CDR1 SGHTA and CDR2 FQGTGA come from the germline V gene. V shed 5 bases and J 4 bases; nucleotides not matched to a gene: 10. This CDR3 has 15 residues. CDR3 amino acids: CASSLVGGKGETQYF. CDR3 sequence (DNA): TGTGCCAGCAGCCTGGTGGGGGGGAAGGGAGAGACCCAGTACTTC.

The chain employs TRBV20-1 and TRBJ1-5; maybe TRBD1 (5 bases). The CDR3 contains 13 residues. Trimming stripped 5 bases from V and 8 bases from J, with 16 bases between. CDR1 and CDR2 (germline): DFQATT, SNEGSKA (reference sequence). The CDR3 nucleotides read TGCAGTGCTGCCCAGCTGGGGACGGAGCCCCAGCATTTT. Translated: CSAAQLGTEPQHF.

This chain uses TRBV10-3 with TRBJ2-7; D unresolved. Germline-derived CDR1 and CDR2 are ENHRY and SYGVKD. The V end lost 5 bases, the J end lost 2 bases, and 13 bases lay between the germline ends. This CDR3 has 14 residues. The CDR3 region is CAISTAPEAYEQYF. The CDR3 DNA sequence: TGTGCCATCAGTACAGCACCTGAGGCCTACGAGCAGTACTTC.

This clonotype was detected ten times or more. The chain has TRBV7-2 and TRBJ2-3, with 10 bases matching TRBD2. The germline V gene has CDR1 SGHTA and CDR2 FQGNSA. CDR3 length equals 15 residues. V lost 2 bases to trimming and J lost 5 bases; unmatched junction nucleotides: 4. The CDR3 region has the DNA TGTGCCAGCAGCTTACTAGCGGGGGACAGAGATACGCAGTATTTT. This gives the protein CASSLLAGDRDTQYF.

This clonotype was seen repeatedly, ten times or more. The chain uses TRBV6-1 and TRBJ1-1; D unresolved. The germline gives CDR1 MNHNS, CDR2 SASEGT. V was clipped by 0 bases and J by 4 bases, with 12 bases between them. The CDR3 length is 15 residues. The CDR3 spells CASSEAVADSTEAFF. DNA for the CDR3: TGTGCCAGCAGTGAAGCGGTTGCAGATAGCACTGAAGCTTTCTTT.

V and J are TRBV19 and TRBJ2-7, with D possibly being TRBD2 (6 bases). Trimming took off 4 bases at V and 5 bases at J, with 15 bases between the two ends. The CDR3 extends over 14 amino acids. CDR1 and CDR2 from the germline V gene are LNHDA and SQIVND (reference sequence). Here the CDR3 DNA reads TGTGCCAGTAGTACTGCGGGACCACTAGACGAGCAGTACTTC. Amino acids: CASSTAGPLDEQYF.

This clonotype was found a few times. This rearrangement joins TRBV25-1 to TRBJ2-7, with unresolved D. Germline V lookup: CDR1 MGHDK, CDR2 SYGVNS. This CDR3 has 12 residues. Trimming removed 6 bases at V and 5 bases at J, with 11 bases between. CDR3 coding DNA: TGTGCCAGCAGGTCAGGTTTCCACGAGCAGTACTTC. As protein: CASRSGFHEQYF.

The sample holds a few counts of this clonotype. This sequence joins TRBV28 and TRBJ1-2; perhaps TRBD1 as D (5 bases). This CDR3 is 16 amino acids long. The V and J ends lost 2 bases and 1 base respectively, with 14 bases between them. Per germline, CDR1 MDHEN and CDR2 SYDVKM. CDR3 region: CASSLHRQTFNYGYTF. The CDR3 DNA sequence: TGTGCCAGCAGTTTACATAGACAGACCTTTAACTATGGCTACACCTTC.

This clonotype was found a few times. V is TRBV6-2 or TRBV6-3 and J is TRBJ2-1; no firm D call. With 2 bases removed from V and 5 bases from J, the gap between germline ends came to 13 bases. The CDR3 totals 15 residues. Germline V CDR1 and CDR2: MNHEY, SVGEGT. The CDR3 loop is CASSYGSPLNNEQFF. The CDR3 nucleotides read TGTGCCAGCAGTTACGGCAGCCCCTTGAACAATGAGCAGTTCTTC.

V gene TRBV5-1 combines with J gene TRBJ1-2, with D perhaps TRBD1 (6 bases). Trimming cost V 4 bases and J 4 bases, with 20 bases left between them. CDR1 and CDR2 (germline): SGHRS, YFSETQ. This CDR3 has 16 amino acids. CDR3 nucleotides: TGCGCCAGCAGCCACGGATCGACAACAGGGCTCTATGGCTACACCTTC. It specifies CASSHGSTTGLYGYTF.

The chain is built from TRBV7-9 and TRBJ2-7, with 11 positions matching TRBD2. This CDR3 comprises 15 residues. Germline trimming cut 4 bases from V and 2 bases from J; bases unmatched to any gene: 4. Germline CDR1 SEHNR, CDR2 FQNEAQ (reference sequence). This CDR3 is CASSSPGLAAYEQYF. As DNA, the CDR3 is TGTGCCAGCAGCTCCCCGGGACTAGCGGCCTACGAGCAGTACTTC. The full variable domain, in which reference TRBV7-9 and TRBJ2-7 provide the parts outside the CDR3, is DTGVSQNPRHKITKRGQNVTFRCDPISEHNRLYWYRQTLGQGPEFLTYFQNEAQLEKSRLLSDRFSAERPKGSFSTLEIQRTEQGDSAMYLCASSSPGLAAYEQYFGPGTRLTVT.

Remarks on this clonotype: Relative to the germline gene, one junction end is altered; a read error may explain this. The rearrangement links TRBV28 to TRBJ2-1; 8 bases fit TRBD2. This CDR3 comprises 17 residues. Germline values: CDR1 MDHEN, CDR2 SYDVKM. CDR3 bases: TGTGCCACCACTAGCGGAGGAATGTCGTACTCCTACACTGAGCAGTTCTTC. It encodes CATTSGGMSYSYTEQFF.

This clonotype was detected only a few times. V gene TRBV19 combines with J gene TRBJ2-1; the match to TRBD2 covers 16 bases. The V gene end was trimmed by 4 bases and the J gene end by 1 base; junction bases not matched to a gene: 7. This CDR3 has 19 amino acids. Germline V gene sequence: CDR1 LNHDA, CDR2 SQIVND (reference sequence). CDR3 residues: CASSRAGTSGRVSYNEQFF. CDR3 in DNA: TGTGCCAGTAGTAGGGCGGGGACTAGCGGGAGGGTGTCCTACAATGAGCAGTTCTTC.

The table lists this clonotype with a few counts. At one boundary the junction diverges from the germline segment, which might be a read error. This chain joins TRBV10-3 and TRBJ2-1; the D is unclear. Germline V gives CDR1 ENHRY, CDR2 SYGVKD. The CDR3 runs to 13 residues. CDR3 amino acids: CAIRESGSNEQFF. CDR3 coding DNA: TGTGCCATCAGGGAGTCCGGCAGCAATGAGCAGTTCTTC.

Turning to this clonotype: It may be a read error: a sequence one base away is much more abundant. The CDR3 does not close with the conserved phenylalanine or tryptophan, likely indicating a read error. The gene calls are TRBV7-2 and TRBJ2-5; 9 bases align to TRBD2. Trimming at V came to 6 bases and at J to 0 bases, leaving 11 bases not matched to a gene. The CDR3 has 17 amino acids. Germline CDR1 is SGHTA and CDR2 is FQGNSA. CDR3 loop: CASRRTPASGNQETQYL. CDR3 DNA sequence: TGTGCCAGCAGGCGGACCCCGGCTAGCGGGAACCAAGAGACCCAGTACTTA.

This clonotype was observed many times. The chain recombines TRBV7-9 with TRBJ1-5; weak D call: TRBD1 (6 bases). Germline CDR1 and CDR2: SEHNR and FQNEAQ (reference sequence). This CDR3 has 13 residues. The V gene lost 5 bases and the J gene lost 7 bases, with 12 bases spanning the gap. CDR3 nucleotide sequence: TGTGCCAGCAGCGGACAGCTAGGACAGCCCCAGCATTTT. Encoded protein: CASSGQLGQPQHF.

The chain carries TRBV5-6 and TRBJ2-6; D remains ambiguous. V was trimmed by 1 base and J by 3 bases, leaving 8 bases between them. This CDR3 comprises 15 residues. The V gene's germline CDR1 is SGHDT and CDR2 YYEEEE. The CDR3 protein is CASSLLGFGANVLTF. The CDR3, as DNA: TGTGCCAGCAGCTTGCTGGGCTTTGGGGCCAACGTCCTGACTTTC.

Only a few counts were recorded for this clonotype. This chain connects TRBV28 to TRBJ2-7, with TRBD1 as a possible D gene (6 bases). Germline V lookup: CDR1 MDHEN, CDR2 SYDVKM. The CDR3 runs 13 residues. Deletions cut 8 bases from V and 12 bases from J, with 23 bases between. CDR3 sequence: CASSRGAQGKWYF. The CDR3 nucleotides are TGTGCCAGCTCAAGAGGGGCACAGGGTAAGTGGTACTTC.

V and J are TRBV6-1 and TRBJ2-7, with 9 positions matching TRBD1. Trimming at V came to 0 bases and at J to 6 bases, leaving 6 bases not matched to a gene. In germline, CDR1 is MNHNS, CDR2 SASEGT. The CDR3 contains 15 residues. Here the CDR3 DNA reads TGTGCCAGCAGTGAAGCCGGGACAGGGACCGCCGAGCAGTACTTC. This sequence encodes CASSEAGTGTAEQYF.

Only a few counts were recorded for this clonotype. The rearrangement uses TRBV5-6 and TRBJ1-3; TRBD1 aligns across 11 bases. V gave up 2 bases and J gave up 8 bases; unmatched junction bases: 9. CDR1 is SGHDT and CDR2 is YYEEEE in the germline V gene. The CDR3 runs to 16 residues. CDR3 region: CASSFGGQGARYTIYF. The CDR3, as DNA: TGTGCCAGCAGCTTTGGTGGACAGGGGGCGAGGTACACCATATATTTT.

This clonotype has only a few counts. This chain's CDR3 is CSARMSNQPQHF. The CDR3 DNA reads as TGCAGTGCTAGAATGAGCAATCAGCCCCAGCATTTT. The V and J genes are TRBV20-1 and TRBJ1-5; D unclear. The V and J ends lost 2 bases and 1 base respectively, with 3 bases between them. The CDR3 covers 12 residues. The germline V gene encodes CDR1 DFQATT and CDR2 SNEGSKA (reference sequence).

This chain links TRBV2 with TRBJ2-7; no clear D gene. Germline V gene data show CDR1 as SNHLY and CDR2 as FYNNEI. The CDR3 contains 15 residues. Trimming shortened V by 6 bases and J by 3 bases, and 18 bases separated the two germline ends. The CDR3 coding sequence is TGTGCCAGCAGCCCCACACGGATAACCTTCTACGAGCAGTACTTC. Protein: CASSPTRITFYEQYF.